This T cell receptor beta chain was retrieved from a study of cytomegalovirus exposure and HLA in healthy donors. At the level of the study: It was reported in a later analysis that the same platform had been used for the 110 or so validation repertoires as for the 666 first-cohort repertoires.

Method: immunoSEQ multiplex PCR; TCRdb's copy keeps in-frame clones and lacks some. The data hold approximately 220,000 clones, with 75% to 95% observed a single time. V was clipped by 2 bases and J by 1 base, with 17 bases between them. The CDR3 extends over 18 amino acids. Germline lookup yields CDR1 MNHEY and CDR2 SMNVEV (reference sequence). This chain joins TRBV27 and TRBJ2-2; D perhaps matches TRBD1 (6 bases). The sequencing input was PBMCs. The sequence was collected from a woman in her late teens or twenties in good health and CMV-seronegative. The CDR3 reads CASSLGNRGSVNTGELFF. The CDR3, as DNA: TGTGCCAGCAGTTTAGGAAATAGGGGGTCGGTGAACACCGGGGAGCTGTTTTTT.